This is a list of T cell receptor beta chains from one sample in a study of shared clonotypes between healthy human individuals. Generated by immunoSEQ multiplex PCR, the TCRdb table keeps only in-frame clones and is missing some. This sample has 100,000 to 120,000 clones, with around 65% found just once. The sequencing sample was made of memory CD8+ T cells sorted from blood. The receptors were gathered from a young woman in good health. Each CDR3 is given with its conserved first and last residue. A D gene is named only where the DNA matches it firmly. Only part of the rows carry a size: once, few, many, or a class if the clone is expanded.

abundance	v_gene	d_gene	j_gene	CDR3nt	CDR3aa
.	TRBV19	.	TRBJ1-2	TGTGCCAGTAGTATGCTGAGGGGGACACCCAACTATGGCTACACCTTC	CASSMLRGTPNYGYTF
many	TRBV25-1	.	TRBJ2-3	TGTGCCAGCGGTGAGAGTAGCGGTAACACAGATACGCAGTATTTT	CASGESSGNTDTQYF
.	TRBV6-5	TRBD2	TRBJ2-3	TGTGCCAGCGCAGCGGGATCCGGCACAGATACGCAGTATTTT	CASAAGSGTDTQYF
.	TRBV7-2	.	TRBJ2-3	TGTGCCAGCAGCTTAGGCTTAGTTTGGTGGGATACGCAGTATTTT	CASSLGLVWWDTQYF
once	TRBV7-6	TRBD2	TRBJ2-3	TGTGCCAGCAGCGTCATGACTAGCGGGACAGATACGCAGTATTTT	CASSVMTSGTDTQYF
few	TRBV4-2	TRBD1	TRBJ1-1	TGTGCCAGCAGCCCCCAACAAGGACAGGGGCTGAACACTGAAGCTTTCTTT	CASSPQQGQGLNTEAFF
.	TRBV2	TRBD1	TRBJ1-5	TGTGCCAGCAGTGAATGGCTACAGGGGCTACAGCCCCAGCATTTT	CASSEWLQGLQPQHF
.	TRBV4-1	.	TRBJ2-7	TGCGCCAGCAGCCAAGGGGCCTGGGGCCCCCCGGCCCCCTACGAGCAGTACTTC	CASSQGAWGPPAPYEQYF
few	TRBV29-1	.	TRBJ1-2	TGCAGCGTTGTGACGGCTAACTATGGCTACACCTTC	CSVVTANYGYTF
.	TRBV7-9	.	TRBJ2-7	TGTGCCAGCAGCCTCTGGCCCAGGCAGCCCAGAACTAGTAGATTCGAGCAGTACTTC	CASSLWPRQPRTSRFEQYF
.	TRBV7-9	TRBD2	TRBJ2-1	TGTGCCAGCAGCCAAACAACGGGAGGTAGGGATGAGCAGTTCTTC	CASSQTTGGRDEQFF
.	TRBV7-7	.	TRBJ2-1	TGTGCCAGCAGCCAGACCGGTTACAATGAGCAGTTCTTC	CASSQTGYNEQFF
.	TRBV6-1	.	TRBJ2-6	TGTGCCAGCAGATATACCTCTGGGGCCAACGTCCTGACTTTC	CASRYTSGANVLTF
.	TRBV5-8	TRBD1	TRBJ2-7	TGTGCCAGCAGCCAAACACTGGGGACAGGGGGTTTTGAGCAGTACTTC	CASSQTLGTGGFEQYF
many	TRBV4-2	TRBD2	TRBJ2-7	TGTGCCAGCAGCCAAGGACTAGCGGGCTCCTACGAGCAGTACTTC	CASSQGLAGSYEQYF
.	TRBV4-2	.	TRBJ1-4	TGTGCCAGCAGGATCGGGGGAAGGGATGAAAAACTGTTTTTT	CASRIGGRDEKLFF
.	TRBV6-5	.	TRBJ1-1	TGTGCCAGCTTTAAAGGGAGGGACACTGAAGCTTTCTTT	CASFKGRDTEAFF
.	TRBV10-3	TRBD1	TRBJ2-2	TGTGCCATCAGTGTGGGAAGGGGACAGGGGAAGTCCACCGGGGAGCTGTTTTTT	CAISVGRGQGKSTGELFF
few	TRBV15	.	TRBJ2-6	TGTGCCACCAGCAGAGAAGGGGCTGGGGCCAACGTCCTGACTTTC	CATSREGAGANVLTF
.	TRBV7-8	.	TRBJ1-5	TGTGCCAGCAGCCCACATAGATCCCACCTTCAGCCCCAGCATTTT	CASSPHRSHLQPQHF
.	TRBV28	TRBD2	TRBJ2-3	TGTGCCAGCAGGAAGCGGGAGATAAGAGATACGCAGTATTTT	CASRKREIRDTQYF
.	TRBV19	.	TRBJ2-5	TGTGCCAGTACCAGGGGGGCAGAGACAGAGACCCAGTACTTC	CASTRGAETETQYF
.	TRBV4-1	TRBD1	TRBJ2-7	TGCGCCAGCAGCCAAAGGCTGGGGGACAGGGGCACCTACGAGCAGTACTTC	CASSQRLGDRGTYEQYF
.	TRBV13	TRBD2	TRBJ2-7	TGTGCCAGCAGCTTAGGCCGGGTCCCGGGACTAGCGGGAAGCTCCTACGAGCAGTACTTC	CASSLGRVPGLAGSSYEQYF
.	TRBV27	TRBD2	TRBJ2-7	TGTGCCAGCAGTTCCGACCGGGACTACAAGTACGAGCAGTACTTC	CASSSDRDYKYEQYF
.	TRBV10-3	.	TRBJ2-7	TGTGCCATCAGGACCCTTAACCGAACAGGGTTCGAGCAGTACTTC	CAIRTLNRTGFEQYF
.	TRBV5-1	.	TRBJ2-5	TGCGCCAGCAGCCCTAATGCAGGGGGGTTGGAGACCCAGTACTTC	CASSPNAGGLETQYF
.	TRBV4-1	.	TRBJ1-1	TGCGCCAGCAGCCTCGGAGGGGGGACTGAAGCTTTCTTT	CASSLGGGTEAFF
few	TRBV15	.	TRBJ2-5	TGTGCCACCAGCAGAGAACAAAATGGGGGGGAGACCCAGTACTTC	CATSREQNGGETQYF
few	TRBV25-1	TRBD1	TRBJ1-1	TGTGCCAGCAGAGTCGGACAGGGGTACACTGAAGCTTTCTTT	CASRVGQGYTEAFF
many	TRBV28	TRBD2	TRBJ2-6	TGTGCCAGCAGGCCGCCAGCGGGAGGGTCCTCTGGGGCCAACGTCCTGACTTTC	CASRPPAGGSSGANVLTF
many	TRBV28	.	TRBJ1-2	TGTGCCAGCAGGCAACCCCTCGATGGCTACACCTTC	CASRQPLDGYTF
.	TRBV5-1	.	TRBJ1-5	TGCGCCAGCAGCTTGGAAGGGATTGGGGCCCAGCATTTT	CASSLEGIGAQHF
.	TRBV30	TRBD2	TRBJ2-3	TGTGCCTGGACCCCAACCATACTAGCGGGAGGGTCGTTCACAGATACGCAGTATTTT	CAWTPTILAGGSFTDTQYF